This TCR beta chain was recovered during a study of cytotoxic CD8 clonotypes in ibrutinib-treated CLL. Study as a whole: Specimens for response were gathered following a median about 11 months of therapy, spanning 6 to 36.

Concerning this clone itself: The antigen is unknown.

Regarding the study as a whole: Exceeding age-matched healthy donors, baseline clonality also tracked the counts of circulating CD8+ T cells. Private clonotypes, not public ones, expanded at ibrutinib response.

Trimming stripped 7 bases from V and 8 bases from J, with 15 bases between. Germline CDR1 reads SGHTA; CDR2 reads FQGNSA. CDR3 size: 13 residues. Cryopreserved PBMCs provided around 1.9 micrograms of genomic DNA for the TCR beta libraries. The assay was immunoSEQ multiplex PCR, and TCRdb's table has in-frame clones only and misses some. The table records around 40,000 clones, less than 85% of them present only once. The V call is TRBV7-2, the J call TRBJ2-1; no reliable D call. Sequenced here: PBMCs, sampled at disease progression, from a patient treated with ibrutinib. The sequence was collected from a human donor with chronic lymphocytic leukemia. CDR3 coding DNA: TGTGCCAGCACCCCAGCCCGCGACGATGAGCAGTTCTTC. Amino acids: CASTPARDDEQFF.